This is a list of T cell receptor beta chains from one sample in a study of T cell changes during pregnancy in multiple sclerosis. Here immunoSEQ multiplex PCR was the method, and the copy in TCRdb shows in-frame clones only, minus some. The sample has some 60,000 clones, over 80% seen once; the top ten hold roughly 0.76%. The specimen was CD4+ T cells from peripheral blood mononuclear cells, collected in the first trimester of pregnancy. The receptors were gathered from a female donor with multiple sclerosis, enrolled in a pregnancy study. The CDR3 runs from the conserved cysteine through the conserved F or W. Fields, in order: V gene, J gene, CDR3 protein.

V gene: TRBV6-5; J gene: TRBJ2-1; CDR3 protein: CASSPPGGVGDEQFF
V gene: TRBV7-8; J gene: TRBJ1-4; CDR3 protein: CASSLGAGGSNEKLFF
V gene: TRBV7-9; J gene: TRBJ1-1; CDR3 protein: CASSRRDSDTEAFF
V gene: TRBV19; J gene: TRBJ1-3; CDR3 protein: CASSEKNRAGNTIYF
V gene: TRBV30; J gene: TRBJ2-5; CDR3 protein: CAWSKGGGRGETQYF
V gene: TRBV7-3; J gene: TRBJ2-3; CDR3 protein: CASSLVNSAGGSTDTQYF
V gene: TRBV5-1; J gene: TRBJ2-7; CDR3 protein: CASSPFDGGYSYEQYF
V gene: TRBV19; J gene: TRBJ1-1; CDR3 protein: CASSIRAGNEAFF
V gene: TRBV14; J gene: TRBJ1-6; CDR3 protein: CASSQVVSSYNSPLHF
V gene: TRBV19; J gene: TRBJ2-3; CDR3 protein: CASSIAGGSGDTQYF
V gene: TRBV5-1; J gene: TRBJ1-1; CDR3 protein: CASSLAGAGDTEAFF
V gene: TRBV7-2; J gene: TRBJ1-1; CDR3 protein: CASSLRGGAEAFF
V gene: TRBV19; J gene: TRBJ1-4; CDR3 protein: CASSMVGTTDEKLFF
V gene: TRBV4-3; J gene: NA; CDR3 protein: CASSQQQGVPYEQYF